Listed here is a single T cell receptor (beta chain). V gave up 4 bases and J gave up 5 bases; unmatched junction bases: 11. Per germline, CDR1 SGHTA and CDR2 FQGNSA. The CDR3 loop spans 15 amino acids. These data belong to a study of glioma-infiltrating T cells. Using RNA template, CDR3s of TCR alpha and beta were amplified with iRepertoire arm-PCR. TCRdb analysed the multiplex PCR reads with MiXCR anew, one entry per CDR3 protein. The table includes around 390,000 distinct CDR3 sequences, 35% to 45% detected once. This TCR derives from a human donor with low-grade glioma or glioblastoma, undergoing nonglioma brain surgery, or in good health (not recorded which). The chain has TRBV7-2 and TRBJ2-7; 7 positions match TRBD2. The sequencing input was glioma tissue, nonneoplastic brain tissue, or PBMCs (not recorded which). CDR3 DNA sequence: TGTGCCAGCAGCTCCCAACGGGGAGGGCCTGACGAGCAGTACTTC. Its protein is CASSSQRGGPDEQYF.